Detailed here is one T cell receptor (beta chain). Its matching antigen is unknown. The data are from a study of cytomegalovirus exposure and HLA in healthy donors. Both 60 Vbeta primers and 13 Jbeta primers went into the PCR. Sequenced by immunoSEQ multiplex PCR; TCRdb stores in-frame clones only, minus some. The sample records under 200,000 clones, over 80% being singletons. CDR1 and CDR2 from the germline V gene are LNHDA and SQIVND (reference sequence). V shed 8 bases and J 3 bases; nucleotides not matched to a gene: 4. The CDR3 spans 14 residues. Study-wide results and caveats: Using the classifier, cytomegalovirus status was reportedly diagnosed with high specificity and sensitivity. In a later analysis, V- and J-gene trimming of beta chains associated with a DCLRE1C missense variant, replicated independently. Common viral pathogens were later found to be apparently linked to several of the most significant clusters.

This receptor was taken from a male donor in good health and CMV-seropositive. The chain links TRBV19 to TRBJ2-6; 7 bases align to TRBD2. Sequenced material: PBMCs. CDR3 region: CASRSGHGANVLTF. In nucleotides, the CDR3 is TGTGCCAGTCGTAGCGGGCATGGGGCCAACGTCCTGACTTTC. Using reference TRBV19 and TRBJ2-6 for the parts outside the CDR3, the full variable domain is DGGITQSPKYLFRKEGQNVTLSCEQNLNHDAMYWYRQDPGQGLRLIYYSQIVNDFQKGDIAEGYSVSREKKESFPLTVTSAQKNPTAFYLCASRSGHGANVLTFGAGSRLTVL.